What follows is one T cell receptor beta chain and its context. Its matching antigen is unknown. Compared with germline, one end of the junction differs, possibly owing to a read error. In addition to blood RNA drawn from unsorted whole blood, germline DNA was extracted. This sample is drawn from a study of tumor-infiltrating lymphocytes in primary liver carcinoma. The study, taken as a whole, reports: Tumor-adjacent and tumor-blood pairs shared less of their repertoires than tumor region pairs shared. Without sorting, CD4+ versus CD8+ T cell repertoires were not compared.

TCR beta cDNA was reverse-transcribed from approximately 0.45 ug of total RNA. The reaction used a constant-region primer and ProtoScript II reverse transcriptase. Generation of the TCR beta libraries relied on three nested multiplex PCR rounds using slightly modified ARM-PCR. TRBV1-TRBV30 forward primers paired with a C-beta reverse primer were used in the first two PCR rounds, which ran approximately 10 cycles each. Via MiXCR, TCRdb re-called the multiplex PCR reads, giving one row per CDR3 protein. This sample yields around 330,000 distinct CDR3 sequences, of which over 55% are seen a single time; approximately 9% belongs to the top ten. CDR3 size: 17 residues. Germline assignment: CDR1 LGHNA and CDR2 YNFKEQ.

Sequenced input: peripheral blood. The origin of this receptor is a man between 40 and 49 years old with primary liver carcinoma and hepatitis B virus infection. This chain uses TRBV4-2 with TRBJ2-5; 11 nucleotides match TRBD2. CDR3 DNA sequence: TGTGCCAGCAGCCAAGAAATAGCGGGAGGGCCGAGAGAGACTCAGTACTTC. Protein product: CASSQEIAGGPRETQYF.